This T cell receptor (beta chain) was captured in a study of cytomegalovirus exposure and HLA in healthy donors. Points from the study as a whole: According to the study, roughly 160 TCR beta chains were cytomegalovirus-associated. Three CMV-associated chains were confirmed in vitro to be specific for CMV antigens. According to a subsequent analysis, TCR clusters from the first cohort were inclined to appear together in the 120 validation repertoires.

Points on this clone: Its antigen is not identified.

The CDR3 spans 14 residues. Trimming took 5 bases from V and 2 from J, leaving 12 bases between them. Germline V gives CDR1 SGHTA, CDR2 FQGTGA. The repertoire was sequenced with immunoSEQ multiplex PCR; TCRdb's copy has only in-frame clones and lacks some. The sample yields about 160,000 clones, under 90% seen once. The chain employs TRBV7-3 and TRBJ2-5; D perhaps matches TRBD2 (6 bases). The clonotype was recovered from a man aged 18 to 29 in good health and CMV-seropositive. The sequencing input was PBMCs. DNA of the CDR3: TGTGCCAGCAGCCCCACCGGGACTCAAGAGACCCAGTACTTC. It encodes CASSPTGTQETQYF. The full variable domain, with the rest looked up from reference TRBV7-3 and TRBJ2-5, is GAGVSQTPSNKVTEKGKYVELRCDPISGHTALYWYRQSLGQGPEFLIYFQGTGAADDSGLPNDRFFAVRPEGSVSTLKIQRTERGDSAVYLCASSPTGTQETQYFGPGTRLLVL.